Each of the 3 T cell receptor beta chains below was sequenced from the same sample in a study of CD8+ T cells in alopecia areata. Treatment specified: oral pan-JAK inhibitor, 5-10 mg twice daily. RNA extraction and reverse transcription yielded cDNA as sequencing template. Clones were sequenced by immunoSEQ multiplex PCR, and TCRdb holds only the in-frame ones, with some missing. The table has some 110,000 clones, roughly 60% seen once. This sample comprised CD8+ T cells sorted from blood, obtained at week 4, from a patient treated with tofacitinib. These receptors originate from a human donor with alopecia areata.

This clone showed up just a few times. The chain carries TRBV19 and TRBJ2-1; weak D call: TRBD2 (5 bases). The CDR3 totals 18 residues. Germline V gene data show CDR1 as LNHDA and CDR2 as SQIVND (reference sequence). Trimming removed 1 base at V and 3 bases at J, with 19 bases between. The CDR3 nucleotides read TGTGCCAGTAGTATAGGATTGGATAACGGGGAAGTCTACAATGAGCAGTTCTTC. Protein product: CASSIGLDNGEVYNEQFF.

The chain employs TRBV29-1 and TRBJ2-1; possibly TRBD2 for D (6 bases). The V gene's germline CDR1 is SQVTM and CDR2 ANQGSEA. The CDR3 has 16 residues. Trimming shortened V by 2 bases and J by 4 bases, and 18 bases separated the two germline ends. The CDR3 loop reads CSVEPTEEGLYNEQFF. The CDR3 region has the DNA TGCAGCGTTGAACCTACAGAGGAGGGACTTTACAATGAGCAGTTCTTC.

V usage is TRBV27 and J usage is TRBJ1-1; possible D gene TRBD1, 6 bases. Trimming took off 2 bases at V and 7 bases at J, with 11 bases between the two ends. The CDR3 is 13 amino acids. Germline CDR1 MNHEY, CDR2 SMNVEV (reference sequence). CDR3 region: CASSLGGRGEAFF. The CDR3 DNA is TGTGCCAGCAGTTTAGGGGGGCGGGGTGAAGCTTTCTTT.